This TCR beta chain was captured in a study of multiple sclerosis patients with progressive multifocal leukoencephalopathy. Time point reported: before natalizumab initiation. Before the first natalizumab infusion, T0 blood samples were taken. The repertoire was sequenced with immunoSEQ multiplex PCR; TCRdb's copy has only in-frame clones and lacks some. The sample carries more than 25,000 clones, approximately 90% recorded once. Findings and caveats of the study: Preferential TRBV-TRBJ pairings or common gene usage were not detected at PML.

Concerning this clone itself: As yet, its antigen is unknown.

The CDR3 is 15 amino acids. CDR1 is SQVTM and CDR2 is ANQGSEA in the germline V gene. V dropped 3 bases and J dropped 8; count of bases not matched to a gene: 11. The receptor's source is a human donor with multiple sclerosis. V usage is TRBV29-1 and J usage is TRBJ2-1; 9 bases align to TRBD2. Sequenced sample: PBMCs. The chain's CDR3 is CSVEDSGGGRDEQFF. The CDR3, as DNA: TGCAGCGTTGAGGATAGCGGGGGTGGCAGGGATGAGCAGTTCTTC.